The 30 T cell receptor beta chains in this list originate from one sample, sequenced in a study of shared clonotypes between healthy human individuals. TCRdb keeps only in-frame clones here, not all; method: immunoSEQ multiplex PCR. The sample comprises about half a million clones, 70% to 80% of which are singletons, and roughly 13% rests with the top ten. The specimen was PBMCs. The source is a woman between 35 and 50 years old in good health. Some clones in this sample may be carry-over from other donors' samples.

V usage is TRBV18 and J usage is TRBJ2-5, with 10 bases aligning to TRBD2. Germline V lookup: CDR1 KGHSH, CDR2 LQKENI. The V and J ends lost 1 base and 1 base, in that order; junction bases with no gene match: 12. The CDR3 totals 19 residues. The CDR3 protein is CASSPLPSGSGDFQETQYF. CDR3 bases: TGTGCCAGCTCACCACTCCCTAGCGGGAGTGGTGACTTCCAAGAGACCCAGTACTTC.

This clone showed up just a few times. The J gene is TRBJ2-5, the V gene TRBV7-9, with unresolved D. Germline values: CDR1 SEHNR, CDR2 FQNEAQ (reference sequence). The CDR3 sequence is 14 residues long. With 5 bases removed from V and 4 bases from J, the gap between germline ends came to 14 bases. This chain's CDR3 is CASSLLKGGETQYF. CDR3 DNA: TGTGCCAGCAGCCTCTTAAAGGGCGGAGAGACCCAGTACTTC.

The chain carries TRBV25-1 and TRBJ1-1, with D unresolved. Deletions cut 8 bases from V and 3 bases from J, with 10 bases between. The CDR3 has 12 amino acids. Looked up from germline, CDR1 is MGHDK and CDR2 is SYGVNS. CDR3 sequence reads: CASVGVDTEAFF. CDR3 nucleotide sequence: TGTGCCAGCGTCGGGGTGGACACTGAAGCTTTCTTT.

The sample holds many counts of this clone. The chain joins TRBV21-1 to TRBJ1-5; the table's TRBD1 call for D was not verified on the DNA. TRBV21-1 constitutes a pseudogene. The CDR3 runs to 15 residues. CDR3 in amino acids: CASSKEQGWRQPQHF. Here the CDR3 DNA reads TGTGCCAGCAGCAAAGAACAGGGATGGAGGCAGCCCCAGCATTTT.

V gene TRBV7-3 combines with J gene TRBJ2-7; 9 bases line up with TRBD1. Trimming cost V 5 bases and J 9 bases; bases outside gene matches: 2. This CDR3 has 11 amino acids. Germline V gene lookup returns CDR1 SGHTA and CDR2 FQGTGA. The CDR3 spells CASSTGQGQYF. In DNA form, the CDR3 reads TGTGCCAGCAGCACGGGACAGGGGCAGTACTTC.

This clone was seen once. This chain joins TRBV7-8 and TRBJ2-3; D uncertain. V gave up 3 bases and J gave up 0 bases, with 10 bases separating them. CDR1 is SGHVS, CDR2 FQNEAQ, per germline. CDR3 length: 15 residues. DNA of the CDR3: TGTGCCAGCAGCTTGACTTCGGGTAGCACAGATACGCAGTATTTT. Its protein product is CASSLTSGSTDTQYF. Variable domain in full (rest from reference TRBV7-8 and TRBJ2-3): GAGVSQSPRYKVAKRGQDVALRCDPISGHVSLFWYQQALGQGPEFLTYFQNEAQLDKSGLPSDRFFAERPEGSVSTLKIQRTQQEDSAVYLCASSLTSGSTDTQYFGPGTRLTVL.

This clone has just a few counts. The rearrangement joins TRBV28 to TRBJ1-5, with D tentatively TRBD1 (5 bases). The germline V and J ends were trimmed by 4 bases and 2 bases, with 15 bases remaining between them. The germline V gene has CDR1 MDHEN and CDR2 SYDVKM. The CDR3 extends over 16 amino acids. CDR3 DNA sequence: TGTGCCAGCAGTTACTACAGGAGGGTTGGCAATCAGCCCCAGCATTTT. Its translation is CASSYYRRVGNQPQHF.

The CDR3 DNA follows: TGCGCCAGCAGCCAGGGTCAGAACACAGATACGCAGTATTTT. It specifies CASSQGQNTDTQYF. The rearrangement joins TRBV4-1 to TRBJ2-3; the D is unclear. The V and J ends lost 3 bases and 2 bases respectively, with 9 bases between them. This CDR3 is built from 14 residues. The germline V gene has CDR1 MGHRA and CDR2 YSYEKL.

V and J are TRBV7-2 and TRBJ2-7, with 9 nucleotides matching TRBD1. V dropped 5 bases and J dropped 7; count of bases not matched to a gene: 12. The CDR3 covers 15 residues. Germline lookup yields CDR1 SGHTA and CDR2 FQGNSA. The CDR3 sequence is CASSTYRGPPSEQYF. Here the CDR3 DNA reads TGTGCCAGCAGCACCTACAGGGGGCCTCCTTCGGAGCAGTACTTC.

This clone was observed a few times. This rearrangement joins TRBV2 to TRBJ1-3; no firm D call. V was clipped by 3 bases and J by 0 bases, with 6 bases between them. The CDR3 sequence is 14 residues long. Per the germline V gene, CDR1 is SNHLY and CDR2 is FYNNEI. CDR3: CASSDGISGNTIYF. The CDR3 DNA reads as TGTGCCAGCAGTGACGGCATCTCTGGAAACACCATATATTTT.

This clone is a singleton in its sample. CDR3 residues: CASSATDGTYGYTF. CDR3 bases: TGTGCCAGCAGCGCGACGGACGGAACCTATGGCTACACCTTC. The chain uses TRBV9 and TRBJ1-2; no clear D gene. CDR1 is SGDLS, CDR2 YYNGEE, per germline. There are 14 residues in the CDR3. V lost 3 bases to trimming and J lost 4 bases, with 13 bases between them.

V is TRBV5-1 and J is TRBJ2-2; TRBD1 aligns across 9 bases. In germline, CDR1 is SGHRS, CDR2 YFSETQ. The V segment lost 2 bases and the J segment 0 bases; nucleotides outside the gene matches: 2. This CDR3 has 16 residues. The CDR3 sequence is CASSLQGAANTGELFF. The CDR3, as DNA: TGCGCCAGCAGCTTACAGGGGGCAGCGAACACCGGGGAGCTGTTTTTT.

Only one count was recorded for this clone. The CDR3 protein is CASSPGRDYGETQYF. The CDR3 DNA is TGTGCCAGCAGCCCGGGGAGGGACTACGGCGAGACCCAGTACTTC. The J gene is TRBJ2-5, the V gene TRBV11-2; the match to TRBD2 covers 7 bases. Germline V gives CDR1 SGHAT, CDR2 FQNNGV. Losses at the gene ends were 5 bases for V and 5 bases for J; bases not matched to a gene: 11. The CDR3 sequence is 15 residues long. The full variable domain, rest sourced from reference TRBV11-2 and TRBJ2-5, is EAGVAQSPRYKIIEKRQSVAFWCNPISGHATLYWYQQILGQGPKLLIQFQNNGVVDDSQLPKDRFSAERLKGVDSTLKIQPAKLEDSAVYLCASSPGRDYGETQYFGPGTRLLVL.

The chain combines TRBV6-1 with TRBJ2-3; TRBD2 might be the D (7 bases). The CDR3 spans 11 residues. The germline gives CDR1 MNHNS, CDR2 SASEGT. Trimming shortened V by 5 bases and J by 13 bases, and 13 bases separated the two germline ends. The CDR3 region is CASSRQGREYF. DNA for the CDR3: TGTGCCAGCAGTAGGCAGGGGAGGGAGTATTTT.

DNA for the CDR3: TGCGCCAGCAGCCAAGTACAGGGGGCCTACGAGCAGTACTTC. Encoded protein: CASSQVQGAYEQYF. The chain couples TRBV4-3 to TRBJ2-7; 8 bases fit TRBD1. This CDR3 has 14 amino acids. CDR1 is LGHNA and CDR2 is YSLEER in the germline V gene. The V gene end was trimmed by 1 base and the J gene end by 2 bases; junction bases not matched to a gene: 1.

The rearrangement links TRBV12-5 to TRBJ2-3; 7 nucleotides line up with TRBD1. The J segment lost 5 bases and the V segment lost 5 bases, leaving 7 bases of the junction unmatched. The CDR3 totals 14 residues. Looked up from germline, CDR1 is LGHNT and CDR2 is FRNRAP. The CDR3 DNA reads TGTGCTAGTGGTCCCGGGACAGAGGTAGATACGCAGTATTTT. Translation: CASGPGTEVDTQYF.

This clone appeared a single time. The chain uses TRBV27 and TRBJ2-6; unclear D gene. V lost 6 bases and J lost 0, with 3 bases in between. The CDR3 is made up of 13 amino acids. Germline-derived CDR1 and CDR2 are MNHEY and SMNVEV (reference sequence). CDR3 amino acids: CASSPSGANVLTF. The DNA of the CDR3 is TGTGCCAGCAGCCCCTCTGGGGCCAACGTCCTGACTTTC.

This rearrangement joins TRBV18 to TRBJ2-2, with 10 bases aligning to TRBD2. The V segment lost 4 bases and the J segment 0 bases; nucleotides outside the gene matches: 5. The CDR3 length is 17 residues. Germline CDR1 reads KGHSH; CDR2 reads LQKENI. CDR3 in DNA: TGTGCCAGCTCACAGGCTAGCGGGAGCCCGAACACCGGGGAGCTGTTTTTT. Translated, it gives CASSQASGSPNTGELFF.

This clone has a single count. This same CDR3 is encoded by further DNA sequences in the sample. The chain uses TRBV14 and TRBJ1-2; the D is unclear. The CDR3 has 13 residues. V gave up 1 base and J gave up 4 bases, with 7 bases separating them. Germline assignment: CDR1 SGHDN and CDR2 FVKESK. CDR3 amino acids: CASSQGQSYGYTF. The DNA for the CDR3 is TGTGCCAGCAGCCAAGGTCAGAGCTATGGCTACACCTTC.

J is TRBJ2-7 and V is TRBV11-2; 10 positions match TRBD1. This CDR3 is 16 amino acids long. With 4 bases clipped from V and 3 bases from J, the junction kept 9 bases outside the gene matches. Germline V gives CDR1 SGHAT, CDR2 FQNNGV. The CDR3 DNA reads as TGTGCCAGCAGCTGGACCGGGACAGGGGACGGCTACGAGCAGTACTTC. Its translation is CASSWTGTGDGYEQYF.

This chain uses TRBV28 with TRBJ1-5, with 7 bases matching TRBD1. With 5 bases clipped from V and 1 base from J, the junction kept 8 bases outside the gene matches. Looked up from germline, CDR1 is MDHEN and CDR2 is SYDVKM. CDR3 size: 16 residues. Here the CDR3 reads CASSPHRGQSNQPQHF. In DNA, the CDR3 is TGTGCCAGCAGTCCACATCGGGGACAGAGCAATCAGCCCCAGCATTTT.

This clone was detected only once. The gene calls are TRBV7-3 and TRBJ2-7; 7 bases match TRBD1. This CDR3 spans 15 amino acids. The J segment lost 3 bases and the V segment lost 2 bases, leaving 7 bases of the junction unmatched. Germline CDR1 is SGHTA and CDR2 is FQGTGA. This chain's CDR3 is CASSLVAGGRYEQYF. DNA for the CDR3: TGTGCCAGCAGCTTAGTCGCAGGGGGACGCTACGAGCAGTACTTC. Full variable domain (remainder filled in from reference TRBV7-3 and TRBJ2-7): GAGVSQTPSNKVTEKGKYVELRCDPISGHTALYWYRQSLGQGPEFLIYFQGTGAADDSGLPNDRFFAVRPEGSVSTLKIQRTERGDSAVYLCASSLVAGGRYEQYFGPGTRLTVT.

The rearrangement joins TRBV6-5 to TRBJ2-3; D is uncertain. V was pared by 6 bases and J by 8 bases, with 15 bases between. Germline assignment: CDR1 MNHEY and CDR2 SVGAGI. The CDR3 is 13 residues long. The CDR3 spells CASRKQGPATQYF. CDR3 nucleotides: TGTGCCAGCAGAAAACAAGGGCCTGCTACGCAGTATTTT.

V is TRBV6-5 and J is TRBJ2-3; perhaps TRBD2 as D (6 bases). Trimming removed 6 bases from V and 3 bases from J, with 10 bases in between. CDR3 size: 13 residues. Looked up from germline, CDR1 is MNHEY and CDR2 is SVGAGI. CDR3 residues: CASRRDSTDTQYF. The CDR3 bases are TGTGCCAGCAGGCGGGACTCAACAGATACGCAGTATTTT.

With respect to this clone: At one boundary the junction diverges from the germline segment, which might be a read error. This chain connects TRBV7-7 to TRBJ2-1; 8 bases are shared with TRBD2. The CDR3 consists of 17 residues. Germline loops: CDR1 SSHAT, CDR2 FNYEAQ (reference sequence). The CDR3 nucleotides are TGTGCTAGCAGCTTAGGGATGGCGGGGGGACCCTACAATGAGCAGTTCTTC. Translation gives CASSLGMAGGPYNEQFF.

CDR3 coding DNA: TGTGCCAGCAAATCACAGTATTATGGCTACACCTTC. Translating it yields CASKSQYYGYTF. The chain recombines TRBV28 with TRBJ1-2; no clear D. Germline values: CDR1 MDHEN, CDR2 SYDVKM. The CDR3 sequence is 12 residues long. Trimming stripped 7 bases from V and 5 bases from J, with 11 bases between.

CDR3 in amino acids: CASSPPGETEAFF. Here the CDR3 DNA reads TGTGCCAGCTCACCACCCGGGGAGACTGAAGCTTTCTTT. The chain has TRBV18 and TRBJ1-1, with D uncertain. V gave up 0 bases and J gave up 5 bases, with 7 bases separating them. CDR3 length: 13 amino acids. Germline V CDR1 and CDR2: KGHSH, LQKENI.

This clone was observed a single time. CDR3 in amino acids: CASSGSGRDYEQYF. The CDR3 region has the DNA TGTGCCAGCAGCGGTAGCGGGAGGGACTACGAGCAGTACTTC. The chain links TRBV9 to TRBJ2-7; 11 positions match TRBD2. Germline V gene sequence: CDR1 SGDLS, CDR2 YYNGEE. The V gene end was trimmed by 3 bases and the J gene end by 3 bases; junction bases not matched to a gene: 2. The CDR3 sequence is 14 residues long.

This chain's CDR3 is CASSLAPYRGRGHNEQFF. The CDR3 region has the DNA TGTGCCAGCAGCTTAGCCCCATACAGGGGGCGGGGGCACAATGAGCAGTTCTTC. The rearrangement uses TRBV7-2 and TRBJ2-1, with 9 bases lining up with TRBD1. Per the germline V gene, CDR1 is SGHTA and CDR2 is FQGNSA. V was pared by 0 bases and J by 5 bases, with 11 bases of the junction left unmatched. The CDR3 sequence is 18 residues long.

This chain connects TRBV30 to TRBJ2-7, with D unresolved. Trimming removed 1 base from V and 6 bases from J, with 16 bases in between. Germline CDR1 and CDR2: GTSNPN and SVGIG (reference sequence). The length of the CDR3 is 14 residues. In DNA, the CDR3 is TGTGCCTGGAGTGGCGACACACGAAGTTCCGAGCAGTACTTC. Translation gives CAWSGDTRSSEQYF. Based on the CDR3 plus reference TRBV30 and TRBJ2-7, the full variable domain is SQTIHQWPATLVQPVGSPLSLECTVEGTSNPNLYWYRQAAGRGLQLLFYSVGIGQISSEVPQNLSASRPQDRQFILSSKKLLLSDSGFYLCAWSGDTRSSEQYFGPGTRLTVT.